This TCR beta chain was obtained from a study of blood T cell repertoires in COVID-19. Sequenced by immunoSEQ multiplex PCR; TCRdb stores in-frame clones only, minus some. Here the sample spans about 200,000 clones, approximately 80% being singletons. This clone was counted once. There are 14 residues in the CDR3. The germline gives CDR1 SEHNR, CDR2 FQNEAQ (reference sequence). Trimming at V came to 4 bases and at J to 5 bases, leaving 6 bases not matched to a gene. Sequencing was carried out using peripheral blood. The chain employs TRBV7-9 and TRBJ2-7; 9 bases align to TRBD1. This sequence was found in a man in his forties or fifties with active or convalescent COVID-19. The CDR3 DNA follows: TGTGCCAGCAGCTCAAGACAGGGGGTAAACGAGCAGTACTTC. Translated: CASSSRQGVNEQYF.